This T cell receptor (beta chain) was identified during a study of T cell clonality in common variable immunodeficiency. Overall study results and limits: Reportedly, TCR beta sequences from common variable immunodeficiency showed fewer deletions and N-nucleotide insertions.

The repertoire was sequenced with immunoSEQ multiplex PCR; TCRdb's copy has only in-frame clones and lacks some. The table lists approximately 20,000 clones, with no singletons. Aged roughly 8 to 65 years, CVID subjects averaged approximately 36 years old. This clone was counted at least ten times. Its antigen is still unknown. The sequence runs out 3 residues before the end of the CDR3; the remainder is reconstructed from the germline J gene. The length of the CDR3 is 16 residues. Trimming took 6 bases from V and 3 from J; bases not matched to a gene: 4. Germline CDR1 and CDR2: MDHEN and SYDVKM. The chain combines TRBV28 with TRBJ2-2; 13 nucleotides line up with TRBD2. The source is a human donor with common variable immunodeficiency. The sample taken for sequencing was peripheral blood mononuclear cells. The chain's CDR3 is CASRLGLAGDTGELFF. The sequenced CDR3 bases are TGTGCCAGCAGACTCGGACTAGCGGGAGACACCGGGGAG.